Detailed here is one T cell receptor (beta chain). CDR3 length: 16 amino acids. With 1 base removed from V and 2 bases from J, the gap between germline ends came to 12 bases. Germline assignment: CDR1 SGHRS and CDR2 YFSETQ. Profiled with immunoSEQ multiplex PCR; TCRdb holds only in-frame clones, not every one. The top ten hold 1.5% to 2.5% of the sample, which has roughly 320,000 clones, around 83% seen once. This specimen comes from a study of Ad26.COV2.S vaccination and SARS-CoV-2 variants. In the study overall: The authors gave Ad26.COV2.S intramuscularly, either once or twice 56 days apart.

The sample's treatment: over 15 received Ad26.COV2.S at low or high dose, single or two shots; roughly five received placebo; per-sample allocation not given. Material that was analyzed had been drawn on day 63 after the first vaccine or placebo injection. The donor's status was that of an adult aged 18-55 years in Boston. Sequenced material: peripheral blood, taken in a trial of Ad26.COV2.S vaccine versus placebo. This receptor was obtained from a person between 18 and 65 years old who received the Ad26.COV2.S COVID-19 vaccine or a placebo. This rearrangement joins TRBV5-1 to TRBJ2-2; D tentatively reads TRBD1 or TRBD2 (6 bases each). The CDR3 here is CASSLLGGLNTGELFF. The CDR3 DNA reads as TGCGCCAGCAGCTTGTTGGGGGGCCTTAACACCGGGGAGCTGTTTTTT.